The clone carrying this T cell receptor beta chain was detected only a few times. Its antigen is not known. This sample is drawn from a study of beta chain features in type 1 diabetes. Study-level background: Examination covered roughly 100,000,000 sorted cells spanning all samples. Findings and limits, study-wide: Shorter TCRB CDR3s, moderately but significantly so, marked every one of the four CD4+ subsets in Type 1 diabetes patients. Within the patient group, naive, central memory and Treg TCRB repertoires appeared more similar to each other than within healthy donors. PCR might favor shorter templates, but any such skew would affect patients and controls equally.

What was sequenced were expressed TCRB transcripts, since all of the isolated RNA had been reverse transcribed. Measured with immunoSEQ multiplex PCR; TCRdb has only the in-frame clones, and not every one. The table lists 640,000 or so clones, around an eighth of them singletons. The CDR3 totals 16 residues. V was shortened by 2 bases and J by 3 bases, with 16 bases between the two germline ends. Germline V CDR1 and CDR2: MDHEN, SYDVKM. Sequenced sample: naive CD4+ T cells from blood. This sequence was found in a man aged 18-30 years with type 1 diabetes. The V and J genes are TRBV28 and TRBJ2-5, with D perhaps matching TRBD1 (6 bases). This CDR3 is CASSLGGRGLKETQYF. CDR3 coding DNA: TGTGCCAGCAGTTTAGGTGGCAGGGGATTAAAAGAGACCCAGTACTTC.